These T cell receptor beta chains were read from a single sample in a study of CD8 T cells in Susac syndrome. TCRdb redid the calling of the immunoSEQ multiplex PCR reads with MiXCR, one entry per CDR3 protein. The sample comprises 120,000 to 150,000 distinct CDR3 sequences, 85% to 95% of which are singletons, and approximately 0.11% rests with the top ten. The sample was CD4+ T cells from PBMCs. Receptors originate from a human donor with multiple sclerosis. Both conserved end residues are part of each CDR3. A D gene is named only where the DNA matches it firmly. Clone size, where shown, is once, few, many, or a class for clones that have expanded.

size	V	length	J	D	CDR3	DNA
.	TRBV6-2/TRBV6-3	18	TRBJ1-6	.	CASSYRVEVGSYNSPLHF	TGTGCCAGCAGTTACCGCGTAGAGGTTGGCTCCTATAATTCACCCCTCCACTTT
.	TRBV20-1	15	TRBJ1-5	.	CSAGTGPWSNQPQHF	TGCAGTGCCGGGACGGGCCCTTGGAGCAATCAGCCCCAGCATTTT
.	TRBV20-1	12	TRBJ2-1	TRBD2	CSAPGLAAEQFF	TGCAGTGCCCCGGGACTAGCGGCTGAGCAGTTCTTC
.	TRBV15	14	TRBJ2-7	.	CATSRGARDYEQYF	TGTGCCACCAGCAGAGGTGCCAGGGACTACGAGCAGTACTTC
.	TRBV6-6	14	TRBJ2-5	.	CASSYDSGVGTQYF	TGTGCCAGCAGTTACGATTCAGGGGTCGGGACCCAGTACTTC
.	TRBV29-1	14	TRBJ1-1	.	CSVTTTGFRAEAFF	TGCAGCGTTACCACAACAGGGTTCCGAGCTGAAGCTTTCTTT
.	TRBV4-3	16	TRBJ2-2	.	CASSPTKSLVAGELFF	TGCGCCAGCAGCCCCACCAAATCGCTAGTCGCCGGGGAGCTGTTTTTT
.	TRBV12-3/TRBV12-4	13	TRBJ2-3	.	CASRLAGGDTQYF	TGTGCCAGCAGGCTAGCCGGGGGAGATACGCAGTATTTT
.	TRBV27	15	TRBJ2-3	TRBD2	CASSFLAGGPDTQYF	TGTGCCAGCAGTTTCCTAGCGGGGGGCCCGGATACGCAGTATTTT
.	TRBV20-1	14	TRBJ1-5	.	CSARDWTGNQPQHF	TGCAGTGCTAGAGATTGGACAGGCAATCAGCCCCAGCATTTT
.	TRBV29-1	13	TRBJ2-5	.	CSVWLREEETQYF	TGCAGCGTTTGGTTGCGGGAAGAAGAGACCCAGTACTTC
.	TRBV7-3	16	TRBJ2-6	TRBD1	CASSHGQGSVANVLTF	TGTGCCAGCAGCCACGGACAGGGGTCGGTGGCCAACGTCCTGACTTTC
.	TRBV5-1	14	TRBJ1-1	TRBD1	CASSPNGQGLEAFF	TGCGCCAGCAGCCCGAATGGACAGGGCCTTGAAGCTTTCTTT
.	TRBV12-5	17	TRBJ1-1	TRBD1	CASGLIPGTGVNTEAFF	TGTGCTAGTGGCCTCATACCCGGGACAGGGGTGAACACTGAAGCTTTCTTT
.	TRBV30	16	TRBJ1-4	.	CAWSVLGGATNEKLFF	TGTGCCTGGAGTGTACTAGGGGGTGCAACTAATGAAAAACTGTTTTTT
.	TRBV27	13	TRBJ2-7	.	CASSFGWRDEQYF	TGTGCCAGCAGTTTTGGGTGGCGTGACGAGCAGTACTTC
.	TRBV29-1	14	TRBJ2-1	.	CSVEGTDSYNEQFF	TGCAGCGTTGAAGGGACAGATTCCTACAATGAGCAGTTCTTC
.	TRBV4-2	16	TRBJ2-1	TRBD2	CASSQDALAGYGEQFF	TGTGCCAGCAGCCAAGATGCCTTAGCGGGATATGGTGAGCAGTTCTTC
.	TRBV28	17	TRBJ2-1	.	CATQALQGAGRYNEQFF	TGTGCCACCCAAGCCCTCCAAGGGGCGGGGAGATACAATGAGCAGTTCTTC
.	TRBV20-1	11	TRBJ1-4	.	CSAVSNEKLFF	TGCAGTGCCGTCTCTAATGAAAAACTGTTTTTT
.	TRBV27	12	TRBJ1-2	.	CASSSGTRGYTF	TGTGCCAGCAGTTCGGGGACCAGGGGCTACACCTTC
once	TRBV20-1	14	TRBJ1-1	.	CSASGTSQNTEAFF	TGCAGTGCTTCCGGGACATCTCAAAACACTGAAGCTTTCTTT
.	TRBV3-1	14	TRBJ1-1	.	CARSQVPENTEAFF	TGTGCCAGGAGCCAAGTTCCAGAGAACACTGAAGCTTTCTTT
.	TRBV30	14	TRBJ1-5	.	CAWSNTGGNQPQHF	TGTGCCTGGAGTAATACAGGCGGTAATCAGCCCCAGCATTTT
.	TRBV7-9	14	TRBJ2-5	TRBD1	CASSPGQGQETQYF	TGTGCCAGCAGCCCGGGACAGGGACAAGAGACCCAGTACTTC